The rows below give T cell receptor beta chains drawn from one sample of a study of molecular identifiers for immune sequencing clone quantification. A single record per CDR3 protein comes from TCRdb applying MiXCR to the PCR reads. The sample records 97,000 or so distinct CDR3 sequences, 24% being singletons. Sequencing used naive CD8+ T cells from blood, with Jurkat cell RNA spiked in. These receptors originate from a human donor in good health. Some libraries in this study had Jurkat cell RNA spiked in. CDR3s include the opening cysteine and the closing phenylalanine or tryptophan. The D gene is left open where the match is weak. The listing skips clone size in some rows; elsewhere it reads once, few, many or a size class.

d_gene | j_gene | v_gene | abundance | CDR3nt | CDR3aa
- | TRBJ2-3 | TRBV4-1 | many | TGCGCCAGCAGCCCTACGGATCTCCTAGCTAGCACAGATACGCAGTATTTT | CASSPTDLLASTDTQYF
- | TRBJ2-1 | TRBV6-2/TRBV6-3 | many | TGTGCCAGCAGGGTCCCCGGCTCTAGTGAGCAGTTCTTC | CASRVPGSSEQFF
TRBD2 | TRBJ2-1 | TRBV4-3 | many | TGCGCCAGCAGCCAAGGAGCGGGAGCCTACAATGAGCAGTTCTTC | CASSQGAGAYNEQFF
- | TRBJ1-1 | TRBV28 | few | TGTGCCAGCAGCCAATGGTCCGGGAACACTGAAGCTTTCTTT | CASSQWSGNTEAFF
- | TRBJ1-5 | TRBV2 | - | TGTGCCAGCAGTGAAGTGGGGCGGAGCAATCAGTCCCAGCATTTT | CASSEVGRSNQSQHF
TRBD1 | TRBJ2-3 | TRBV20-1 | few | TGCAGTGCTACCCTCACTCCCGGGACAGGATTCACAGATACGCAGTATTTT | CSATLTPGTGFTDTQYF
TRBD1 | TRBJ1-1 | TRBV7-9 | many | TGTGCCAGCAGCTTAGGGTCGGTGCAGGGGGCCGCGGCTGAAGCTTTCTTT | CASSLGSVQGAAAEAFF
TRBD2 | TRBJ2-1 | TRBV9 | many | TGTGCCAGCAGCGTAGCTACGGGACTAGCGGGGGGCAACTCCTACAATGAGCAGTTCTTC | CASSVATGLAGGNSYNEQFF
TRBD2 | TRBJ2-1 | TRBV27 | - | TGTGCCAGCAGTTTTAGCGGGAGTAGCAATGAGCAGTTCTTC | CASSFSGSSNEQFF
- | TRBJ2-7 | TRBV4-2 | many | TGTGCCAGCAGCCAAGAGGCAAGGGGGAGCTCCTACGAGCAGTACTTC | CASSQEARGSSYEQYF
- | TRBJ2-2 | TRBV9 | few | TGTGCCAGCAGCGTAGGAGGGCCCACCGGGGAGCTGTTTTTT | CASSVGGPTGELFF
- | TRBJ1-6 | TRBV27 | - | TGTGCCAGCAGTTTTTCCCAGAGCTCCTATAATTCACCCCTCCACTTT | CASSFSQSSYNSPLHF
- | TRBJ1-1 | TRBV27 | many | TGTGCCAGCAGAAGAAACACTGAAGCTTTCTTT | CASRRNTEAFF
TRBD1 | TRBJ2-1 | TRBV9 | - | TGTGCCAGCAGCACTCGGTGGGACAGGGATCGCAATGAGCAGTTCTTC | CASSTRWDRDRNEQFF
- | TRBJ1-1 | TRBV4-1 | few | TGCGCCAGCGCCTCCGGGGGACACCCTACCCCTGAAGCTTTCTTT | CASASGGHPTPEAFF
- | TRBJ2-3 | TRBV11-2 | few | TGTGCCAGCAGCTTAGAGTCGGGCAGTTGGGATGCGCAGTATTTT | CASSLESGSWDAQYF
- | TRBJ1-2 | TRBV20-1 | many | TGCAGTGCTAGAGAGTACTATGGCTACACCTTC | CSAREYYGYTF
- | TRBJ1-4 | TRBV7-9 | many | TGTGCCAGCAGCTCCGGACAGATCGGAACTAATGAAAAACTGTTTTTT | CASSSGQIGTNEKLFF
- | TRBJ2-7 | TRBV4-3 | few | TGCGCCAGCAGCCAAGAGCCGGGACTTTACGAGCAGTACTTC | CASSQEPGLYEQYF
- | TRBJ2-5 | TRBV2 | few | TGTGCCAGCAGTGATGACTACGGGCAAGAGACCCAGTACTTC | CASSDDYGQETQYF
- | TRBJ2-2 | TRBV6-6 | - | TGTGCCAGCAGTTACTCAGTCCCAGGGTACACCGGGGAGCTGTTTTTT | CASSYSVPGYTGELFF
- | TRBJ1-2 | TRBV4-3 | - | TGCGTCAGCAACCAAGATCAGGGATTGAATGGCTACACCTTC | CVSNQDQGLNGYTF
TRBD2 | TRBJ2-5 | TRBV12-3/TRBV12-4 | many | TGTGCCAGCAGTCTAACCGGGGGGACCGAGACCCAGTACTTC | CASSLTGGTETQYF
- | TRBJ1-1 | TRBV6-1 | many | TGTGCCAACCTACCCCTGGGGGGGGGCCCCGAAGCTTTCTTT | CANLPLGGGPEAFF
TRBD2 | TRBJ2-1 | TRBV5-1 | many | TGCGCCAGCAGCTGGGATGGACTAGCGGGAGGGAATGAGCAGTTCTTC | CASSWDGLAGGNEQFF
TRBD2 | TRBJ2-3 | TRBV19 | many | TGTGCCAGTTCGAGTTTCGGGGGGGGCCCTTATACGCAGTATTTT | CASSSFGGGPYTQYF
- | TRBJ2-6 | TRBV15 | - | TGTGCCACCAGCAGAGAGGAGTCCTCTGGGGCCACCGTCCTGCCTTTC | CATSREESSGATVLPF
TRBD2 | TRBJ2-3 | TRBV12-3/TRBV12-4 | many | TGTGCCAGCAGGCCGGGACTAGCGACCTACTCCACAGATACGCAGTATTTT | CASRPGLATYSTDTQYF
- | TRBJ2-2 | TRBV13 | - | TGTGCCAGCAGCTTCCTGACGGGCATAGGGGCCGGGGAGCTGTTTTTT | CASSFLTGIGAGELFF
TRBD1 | TRBJ2-2 | TRBV12-3/TRBV12-4 | - | TGTGCCGGCAGCCGGACAGGGGTCGCCGGGGAGCTGCTTTTT | CAGSRTGVAGELLF